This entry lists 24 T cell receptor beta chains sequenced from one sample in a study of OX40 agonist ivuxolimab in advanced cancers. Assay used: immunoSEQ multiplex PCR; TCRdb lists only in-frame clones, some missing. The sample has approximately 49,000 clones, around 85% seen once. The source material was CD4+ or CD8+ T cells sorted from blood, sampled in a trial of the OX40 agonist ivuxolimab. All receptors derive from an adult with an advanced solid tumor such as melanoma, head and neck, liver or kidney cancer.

This CDR3 reads CASSQVQGAAQPQHF. CDR3 nucleotides: TGCGCCAGCAGCCAAGTTCAGGGGGCGGCTCAGCCCCAGCATTTT. The chain couples TRBV4-1 to TRBJ1-5; 8 nucleotides match TRBD1. CDR1 and CDR2 from the germline V gene are MGHRA and YSYEKL. J lost 6 bases, V lost 1 base, and 5 bases had no gene match. The CDR3 contains 15 residues.

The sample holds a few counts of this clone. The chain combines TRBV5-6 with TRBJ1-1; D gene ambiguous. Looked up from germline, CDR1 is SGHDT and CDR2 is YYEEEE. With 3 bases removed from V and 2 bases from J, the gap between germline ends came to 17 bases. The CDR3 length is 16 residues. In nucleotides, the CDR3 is TGTGCCAGCAGCTGGTGGGGTCGTCACCCCAACACTGAAGCTTTCTTT. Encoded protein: CASSWWGRHPNTEAFF.

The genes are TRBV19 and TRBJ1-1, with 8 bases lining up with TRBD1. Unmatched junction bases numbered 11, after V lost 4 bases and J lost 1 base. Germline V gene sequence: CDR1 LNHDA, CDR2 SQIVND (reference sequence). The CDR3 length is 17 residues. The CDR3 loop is CASSTRRQGPRNTEAFF. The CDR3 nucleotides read TGTGCCAGTAGTACGCGACGACAGGGGCCCAGGAACACTGAAGCTTTCTTT. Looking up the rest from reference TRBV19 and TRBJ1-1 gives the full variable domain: DGGITQSPKYLFRKEGQNVTLSCEQNLNHDAMYWYRQDPGQGLRLIYYSQIVNDFQKGDIAEGYSVSREKKESFPLTVTSAQKNPTAFYLCASSTRRQGPRNTEAFFGQGTRLTVV.

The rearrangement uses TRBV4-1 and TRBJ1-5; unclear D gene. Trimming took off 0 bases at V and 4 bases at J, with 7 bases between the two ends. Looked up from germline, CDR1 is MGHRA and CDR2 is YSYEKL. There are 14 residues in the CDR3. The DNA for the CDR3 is TGCGCCAGCAGCCAAGAGGAGGGAAATCAGCCCCAGCATTTT. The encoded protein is CASSQEEGNQPQHF.

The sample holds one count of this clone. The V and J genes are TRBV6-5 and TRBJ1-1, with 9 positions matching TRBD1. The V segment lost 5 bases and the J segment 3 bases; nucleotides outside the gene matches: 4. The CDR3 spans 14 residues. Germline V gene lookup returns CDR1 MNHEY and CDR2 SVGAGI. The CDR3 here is CASSTGGLDTEAFF. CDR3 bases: TGTGCCAGCAGTACAGGGGGCTTAGACACTGAAGCTTTCTTT.

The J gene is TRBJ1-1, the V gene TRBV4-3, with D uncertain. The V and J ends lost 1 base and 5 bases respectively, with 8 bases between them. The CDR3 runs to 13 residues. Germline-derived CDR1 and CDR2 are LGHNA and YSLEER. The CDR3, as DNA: TGCGCCAGCAGCCAAGGGGTAGGAACTGAAGCTTTCTTT. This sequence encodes CASSQGVGTEAFF.

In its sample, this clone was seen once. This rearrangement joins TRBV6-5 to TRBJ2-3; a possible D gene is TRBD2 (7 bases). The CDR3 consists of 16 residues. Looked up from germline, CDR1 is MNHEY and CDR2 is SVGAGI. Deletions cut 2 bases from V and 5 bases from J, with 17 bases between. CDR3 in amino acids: CASSYTSGGGGDTQYF. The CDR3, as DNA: TGTGCCAGCAGTTACACGTCGGGGGGCGGAGGAGATACGCAGTATTTT.

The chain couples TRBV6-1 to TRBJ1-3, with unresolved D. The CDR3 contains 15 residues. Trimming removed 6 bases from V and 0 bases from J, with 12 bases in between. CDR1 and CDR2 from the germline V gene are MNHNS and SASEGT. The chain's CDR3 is CASRLLHSSGNTIYF. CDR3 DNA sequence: TGTGCCAGCAGACTTCTGCATTCCTCTGGAAACACCATATATTTT.

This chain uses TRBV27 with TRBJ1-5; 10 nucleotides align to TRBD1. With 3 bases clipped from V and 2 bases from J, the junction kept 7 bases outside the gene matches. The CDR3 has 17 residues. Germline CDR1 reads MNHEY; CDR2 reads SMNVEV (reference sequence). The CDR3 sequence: CASSLVGTGDGNQPQHF. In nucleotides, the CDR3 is TGTGCCAGCAGTTTGGTTGGGACAGGGGATGGCAATCAGCCCCAGCATTTT.

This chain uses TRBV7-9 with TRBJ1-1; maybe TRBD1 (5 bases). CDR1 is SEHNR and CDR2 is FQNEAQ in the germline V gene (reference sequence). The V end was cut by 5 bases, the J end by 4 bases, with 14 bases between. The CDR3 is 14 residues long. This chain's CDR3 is CASSPWGGTTEAFF. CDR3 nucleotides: TGTGCCAGCAGCCCGTGGGGCGGGACCACTGAAGCTTTCTTT. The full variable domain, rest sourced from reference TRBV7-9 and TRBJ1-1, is DTGVSQNPRHKITKRGQNVTFRCDPISEHNRLYWYRQTLGQGPEFLTYFQNEAQLEKSRLLSDRFSAERPKGSFSTLEIQRTEQGDSAMYLCASSPWGGTTEAFFGQGTRLTVV.

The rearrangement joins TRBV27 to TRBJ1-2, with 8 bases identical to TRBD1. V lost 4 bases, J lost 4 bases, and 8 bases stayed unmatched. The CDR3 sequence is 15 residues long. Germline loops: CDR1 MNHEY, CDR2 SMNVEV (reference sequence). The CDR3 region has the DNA TGTGCCAGCAGTTCAGGGACAGGCGTCTCCTATGGCTACACCTTC. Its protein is CASSSGTGVSYGYTF.

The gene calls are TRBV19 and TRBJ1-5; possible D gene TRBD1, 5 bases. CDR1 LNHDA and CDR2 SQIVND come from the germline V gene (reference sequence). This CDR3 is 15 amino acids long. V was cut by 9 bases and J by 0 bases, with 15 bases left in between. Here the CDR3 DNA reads TGTGCCAGCTCCTTGAGGGACTATAGCAATCAGCCCCAGCATTTT. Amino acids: CASSLRDYSNQPQHF.

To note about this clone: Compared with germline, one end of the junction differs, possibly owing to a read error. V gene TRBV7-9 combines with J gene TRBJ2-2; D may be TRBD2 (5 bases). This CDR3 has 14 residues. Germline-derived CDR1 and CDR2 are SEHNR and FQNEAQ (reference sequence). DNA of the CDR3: TGCGCCAGCAGCCACTCGCGGGCCACCGGGGAGCTGTTTTTT. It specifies CASSHSRATGELFF.

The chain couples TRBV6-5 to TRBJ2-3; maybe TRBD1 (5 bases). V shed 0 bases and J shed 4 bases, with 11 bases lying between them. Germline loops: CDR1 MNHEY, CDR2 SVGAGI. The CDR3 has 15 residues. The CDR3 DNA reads TGTGCCAGCAGTTACTCCGAAGGGGATTCAGATACGCAGTATTTT. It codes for CASSYSEGDSDTQYF.

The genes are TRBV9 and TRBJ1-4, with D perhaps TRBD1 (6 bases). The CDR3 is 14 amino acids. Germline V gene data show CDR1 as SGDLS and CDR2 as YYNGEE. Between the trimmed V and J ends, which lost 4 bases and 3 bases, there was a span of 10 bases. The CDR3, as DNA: TGTGCCAGCAGCTTGGACAGTTCTAATGAAAAACTGTTTTTT. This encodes CASSLDSSNEKLFF.

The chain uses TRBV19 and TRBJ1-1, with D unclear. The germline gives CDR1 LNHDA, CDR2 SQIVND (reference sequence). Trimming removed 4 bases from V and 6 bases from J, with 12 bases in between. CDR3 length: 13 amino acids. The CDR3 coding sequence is TGTGCCAGTAGTACATTTTCGGGCGCTGAAGCTTTCTTT. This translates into CASSTFSGAEAFF.

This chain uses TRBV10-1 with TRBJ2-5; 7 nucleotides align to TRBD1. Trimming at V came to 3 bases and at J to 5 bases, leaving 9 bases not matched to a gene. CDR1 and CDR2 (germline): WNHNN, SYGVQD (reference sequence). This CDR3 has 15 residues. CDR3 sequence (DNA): TGCGCCAGCAGTGACCGACAGGGATCTTGGGAGACCCAGTACTTC. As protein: CASSDRQGSWETQYF.

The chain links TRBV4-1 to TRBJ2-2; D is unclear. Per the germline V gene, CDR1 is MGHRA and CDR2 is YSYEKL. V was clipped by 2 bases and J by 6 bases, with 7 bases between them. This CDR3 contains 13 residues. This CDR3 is CASSQFEAGELFF. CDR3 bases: TGCGCCAGCAGCCAATTCGAGGCCGGGGAGCTGTTTTTT.

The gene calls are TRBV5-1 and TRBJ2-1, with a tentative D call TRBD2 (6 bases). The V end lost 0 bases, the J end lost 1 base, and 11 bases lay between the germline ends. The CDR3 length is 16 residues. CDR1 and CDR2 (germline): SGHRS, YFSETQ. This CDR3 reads CASSLALGGSYNEQFF. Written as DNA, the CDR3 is TGCGCCAGCAGCTTGGCCCTCGGGGGTTCCTACAATGAGCAGTTCTTC.

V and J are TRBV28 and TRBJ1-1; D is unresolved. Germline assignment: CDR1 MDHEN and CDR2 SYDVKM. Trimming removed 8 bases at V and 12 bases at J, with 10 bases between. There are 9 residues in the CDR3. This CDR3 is CASGVKSFF. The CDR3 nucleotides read TGTGCCAGCGGGGTGAAATCTTTCTTT.

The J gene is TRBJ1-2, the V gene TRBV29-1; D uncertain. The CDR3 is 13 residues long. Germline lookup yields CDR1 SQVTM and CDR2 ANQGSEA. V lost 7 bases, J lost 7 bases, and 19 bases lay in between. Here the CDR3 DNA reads TGCAGCGGTGAGCCGGCCGGGCTATTTGGCTACACCTTC. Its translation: CSGEPAGLFGYTF. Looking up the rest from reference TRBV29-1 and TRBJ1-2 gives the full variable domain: SAVISQKPSRDICQRGTSLTIQCQVDSQVTMMFWYRQQPGQSLTLIATANQGSEATYESGFVIDKFPISRPNLTFSTLTVSNMSPEDSSIYLCSGEPAGLFGYTFGSGTRLTVV.

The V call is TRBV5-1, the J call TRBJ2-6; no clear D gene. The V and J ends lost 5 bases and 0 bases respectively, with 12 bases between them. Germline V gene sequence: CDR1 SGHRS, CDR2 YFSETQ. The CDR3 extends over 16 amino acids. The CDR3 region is CASRSRDASGANVLTF. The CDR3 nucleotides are TGCGCCAGCAGGAGCCGCGACGCCTCTGGGGCCAACGTCCTGACTTTC.

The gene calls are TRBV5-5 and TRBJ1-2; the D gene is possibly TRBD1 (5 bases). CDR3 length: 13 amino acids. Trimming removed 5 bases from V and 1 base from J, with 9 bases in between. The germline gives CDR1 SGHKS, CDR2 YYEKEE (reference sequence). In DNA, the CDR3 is TGTGCCAGCAGTTGGGACCTTAACTATGGCTACACCTTC. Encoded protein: CASSWDLNYGYTF.

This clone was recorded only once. CDR3 sequence: CASSALIRGSGYGYTF. The CDR3 nucleotides read TGTGCCAGCAGCGCCCTAATTCGTGGTTCGGGCTATGGCTACACCTTC. The J gene is TRBJ1-2, the V gene TRBV9; unclear D gene. Looked up from germline, CDR1 is SGDLS and CDR2 is YYNGEE. CDR3 size: 16 residues. Between the trimmed V and J ends, which lost 3 bases and 4 bases, there was a span of 19 bases.